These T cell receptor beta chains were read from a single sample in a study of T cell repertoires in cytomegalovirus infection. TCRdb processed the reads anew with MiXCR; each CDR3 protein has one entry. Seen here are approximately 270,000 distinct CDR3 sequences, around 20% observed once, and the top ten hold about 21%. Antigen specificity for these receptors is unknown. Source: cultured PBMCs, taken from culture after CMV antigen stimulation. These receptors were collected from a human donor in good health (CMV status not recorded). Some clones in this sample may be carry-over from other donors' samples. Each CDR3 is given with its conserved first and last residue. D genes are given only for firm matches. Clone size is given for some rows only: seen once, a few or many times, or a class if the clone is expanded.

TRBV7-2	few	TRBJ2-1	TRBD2	CASSSSGRPDNEQFF	TGTGCCAGCAGCTCAAGCGGGAGGCCCGACAATGAGCAGTTCTTC
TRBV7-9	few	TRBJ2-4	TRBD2	CASSLVGTSVTATPKNIQYF	TGTGCCAGCAGCTTAGTAGGGACTAGCGTGACCGCCACCCCTAAAAACATTCAGTACTTC
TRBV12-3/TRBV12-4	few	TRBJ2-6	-	CASRASSGANVLTF	TGTGCCAGCAGGGCCTCCTCTGGGGCCAACGTCCTGACTTTC
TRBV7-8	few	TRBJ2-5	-	CASSLGVKASFRETQYF	TGTGCCAGCAGCTTAGGAGTAAAGGCAAGCTTTCGGGAGACCCAGTACTTC
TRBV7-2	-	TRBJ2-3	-	CASSLSLGRGGGGTQYF	TGTGCCAGCAGCTTATCTCTTGGTAGGGGAGGAGGGGGAACGCAGTATTTT
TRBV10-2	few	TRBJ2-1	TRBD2	CASSESRAASGRSEQFF	TGCGCCAGCAGTGAGTCACGGGCGGCTAGCGGGAGAAGTGAGCAGTTCTTC
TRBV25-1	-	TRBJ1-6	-	CASSEYGASPLHF	TGTGCCAGCAGTGAATACGGGGCATCACCCCTCCACTTT
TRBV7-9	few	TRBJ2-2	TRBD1	CATGGTWTGRNTGELFF	TGTGCCACCGGAGGAACGTGGACAGGGAGGAACACCGGGGAGCTGTTTTTT
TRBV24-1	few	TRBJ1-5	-	CATSAKGRFQPQHF	TGTGCCACCAGTGCGAAGGGTAGGTTTCAGCCCCAGCATTTT
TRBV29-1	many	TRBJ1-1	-	CSGRRGSGTEAFF	TGCAGCGGGCGAAGGGGATCCGGAACTGAAGCTTTCTTT
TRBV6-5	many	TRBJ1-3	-	CATESGNTIYF	TGTGCCACCGAATCTGGAAACACCATATATTTT
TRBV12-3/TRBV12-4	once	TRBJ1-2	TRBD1	CASSLLGQAYGYPF	TGTGCCAGCAGTTTACTGGGACAGGCCTATGGCTACCCCTTC
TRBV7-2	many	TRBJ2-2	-	CASSPMADTGELFF	TGTGCCAGCAGCCCCATGGCAGACACCGGGGAGCTGTTTTTT
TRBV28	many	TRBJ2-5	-	CASSLSPGLQETQYF	TGTGCCAGCAGTTTATCGCCGGGACTCCAAGAGACCCAGTACTTC
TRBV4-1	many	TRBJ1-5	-	CASSQAQAAGTQPQHF	TGCGCCAGCAGCCAGGCCCAAGCGGCAGGGACTCAGCCCCAGCATTTT
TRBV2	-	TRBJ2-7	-	CASSERNDRFNPYEQYF	TGTGCCAGCAGTGAACGAAACGACCGATTTAACCCCTACGAGCAGTACTTC
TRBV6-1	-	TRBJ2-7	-	CASTSDSYEQYF	TGTGCCAGCACTAGCGACTCCTACGAGCAGTACTTC
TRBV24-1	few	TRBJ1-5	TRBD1	CATSDTGQGSNQPQHF	TGTGCCACCAGTGATACCGGACAGGGATCAAATCAGCCCCAGCATTTT
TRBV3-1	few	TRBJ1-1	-	CASTEGGFNTEAFF	TGTGCCAGCACCGAAGGTGGATTCAACACTGAAGCTTTCTTT
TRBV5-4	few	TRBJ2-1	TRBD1	CASSLAAQGDNEQFF	TGTGCCAGCAGCTTGGCAGCGCAGGGGGACAATGAGCAGTTCTTC
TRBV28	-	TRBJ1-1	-	CASRLTAWEGANTEAFF	TGTGCCAGCAGGCTGACCGCCTGGGAGGGCGCGAACACTGAAGCTTTCTTT